The 23 T cell receptor beta chains presented below share a single source sample, sequenced in a study of control samples from healthy donors and cancer patients. Here immunoSEQ multiplex PCR was the method, and the copy in TCRdb shows in-frame clones only, minus some. This table holds around 140,000 clones, approximately 92% found once. Sequenced input: blood. These receptors originate from a man aged 40-49 years in good health.

The CDR3: CASSVGNQPQHF. The CDR3 bases are TGTGCCAGCAGTGTCGGGAATCAGCCCCAGCATTTT. J is TRBJ1-5 and V is TRBV2; no definite D call. Germline V gene lookup returns CDR1 SNHLY and CDR2 FYNNEI. The CDR3 length is 12 residues. V lost 4 bases to trimming and J lost 4 bases, with 5 bases between them.

The chain recombines TRBV28 with TRBJ2-3; the D gene is possibly TRBD1 (8 bases). The CDR3 extends over 14 amino acids. Germline V gives CDR1 MDHEN, CDR2 SYDVKM. V dropped 6 bases and J dropped 4 bases, with 14 bases sitting between them. The DNA for the CDR3 is TGTGCCAGCAGCGGACAGGGAGGGCCAGATACGCAGTATTTT. This encodes CASSGQGGPDTQYF. Full variable domain (rest looked up from reference TRBV28 and TRBJ2-3): DVKVTQSSRYLVKRTGEKVFLECVQDMDHENMFWYRQDPGLGLRLIYFSYDVKMKEKGDIPEGYSVSREKKERFSLILESASTNQTSMYLCASSGQGGPDTQYFGPGTRLTVL.

The rearrangement links TRBV11-2 to TRBJ2-1; tentatively, D is TRBD2 (6 bases). The CDR3 has 12 amino acids. V dropped 1 base and J dropped 8 bases, with 6 bases sitting between them. Germline V gene data show CDR1 as SGHAT and CDR2 as FQNNGV. CDR3 amino acids: CASSLGGDEQFF. For the CDR3, the DNA is TGTGCCAGCAGCTTAGGGGGGGATGAGCAGTTCTTC.

The rearrangement uses TRBV6-5 and TRBJ1-6; D may be TRBD1 (5 bases). This CDR3 contains 14 residues. CDR1 MNHEY and CDR2 SVGAGI come from the germline V gene. Trimming left V 10 bases short and J 7 bases short, with 17 bases between. The CDR3 coding sequence is TGTGCCACCGTCCAGGCAGGGAGGAATTCACCCCTCCACTTT. This codes for CATVQAGRNSPLHF.

This chain uses TRBV5-8 with TRBJ2-1, with D possibly being TRBD2 (6 bases). CDR1 SGHTS and CDR2 YDEGEE come from the germline V gene. The CDR3 length is 17 residues. Between the trimmed V and J ends, which lost 6 bases and 0 bases, there was a span of 19 bases. In DNA form, the CDR3 reads TGTGCCAGCACGGGGTTTGGGGACTCGAGCTCCTACAATGAGCAGTTCTTC. Its translation: CASTGFGDSSSYNEQFF.

V usage is TRBV5-1 and J usage is TRBJ2-1; D gene unclear. Germline CDR1 reads SGHRS; CDR2 reads YFSETQ. V lost 0 bases to trimming and J lost 2 bases, with 12 bases between them. The CDR3 has 16 residues. The CDR3 loop reads CASSLVSGRTYNEQFF. The DNA for the CDR3 is TGCGCCAGCAGCTTGGTATCAGGAAGGACCTACAATGAGCAGTTCTTC.

The rearrangement joins TRBV18 to TRBJ2-1; unclear D gene. This CDR3 comprises 14 residues. Germline V lookup: CDR1 KGHSH, CDR2 LQKENI. The ends were cut back, 5 bases at V and 5 bases at J, with 13 bases in the middle. In nucleotides, the CDR3 is TGTGCCAGCTCAGCAACTCGGACGGACAATGAGCAGTTCTTC. This gives the protein CASSATRTDNEQFF.

The gene calls are TRBV7-9 and TRBJ2-5; 8 nucleotides line up with TRBD1. The CDR3 length is 14 residues. Germline values: CDR1 SEHNR, CDR2 FQNEAQ (reference sequence). V lost 4 bases and J lost 5; bases outside the gene matches: 6. The CDR3 loop reads CASSSWTGSETQYF. The CDR3 DNA reads as TGTGCCAGCAGCTCCTGGACAGGGTCGGAGACCCAGTACTTC. The variable domain in full, completed from reference TRBV7-9 and TRBJ2-5, reads DTGVSQNPRHKITKRGQNVTFRCDPISEHNRLYWYRQTLGQGPEFLTYFQNEAQLEKSRLLSDRFSAERPKGSFSTLEIQRTEQGDSAMYLCASSSWTGSETQYFGPGTRLLVL.

This chain links TRBV9 with TRBJ2-5, with 7 bases that match TRBD2. The germline gives CDR1 SGDLS, CDR2 YYNGEE. V was pared by 4 bases and J by 0 bases, with 6 bases of the junction left unmatched. CDR3 length: 15 amino acids. The CDR3 sequence: CASSSWGGYQETQYF. CDR3 sequence (DNA): TGTGCCAGCAGCTCGTGGGGAGGGTACCAAGAGACCCAGTACTTC.

This rearrangement joins TRBV11-2 to TRBJ2-5, with 7 bases matching TRBD2. J was trimmed by 1 base and V by 0 bases; bases with no gene match: 8. CDR1 and CDR2 (germline): SGHAT, FQNNGV. The CDR3 length is 17 residues. CDR3: CASSLDLLAEIQETQYF. CDR3 DNA sequence: TGTGCCAGCAGCTTAGACCTCCTAGCGGAGATCCAAGAGACCCAGTACTTC.

The chain has TRBV28 and TRBJ2-7; TRBD1 agrees at 9 bases. Trimming at V came to 6 bases and at J to 5 bases, leaving 11 bases not matched to a gene. The CDR3 extends over 15 amino acids. CDR1 MDHEN and CDR2 SYDVKM come from the germline V gene. The CDR3 nucleotides are TGTGCCAGCAGCCCGCCGGGACAGGGTCTAGACGAGCAGTACTTC. It specifies CASSPPGQGLDEQYF.

This clone was seen a single time. This chain connects TRBV2 to TRBJ2-5, with TRBD1 as a possible D gene (5 bases). Trimming cost V 5 bases and J 4 bases, with 14 bases left between them. CDR3 length equals 14 residues. The germline V gene has CDR1 SNHLY and CDR2 FYNNEI. CDR3 bases: TGTGCCAGCAGTAATTTCAGGGTAGGAGAGACCCAGTACTTC. This codes for CASSNFRVGETQYF.

The chain carries TRBV3-1 (or the pseudogene TRBV3-2) and TRBJ1-1; no reliable D call. Germline lookup yields CDR1 LGHDT and CDR2 YNNKEL (reference sequence). The germline V and J ends were trimmed by 4 bases and 1 base, with 13 bases remaining between them. CDR3 length: 15 amino acids. CDR3 residues: CASSLWPQPNTEAFF. CDR3 in DNA: TGTGCCAGCAGCCTCTGGCCTCAACCGAACACTGAAGCTTTCTTT.

The rearrangement uses TRBV19 and TRBJ1-6, with 7 bases lining up with TRBD1. V shed 3 bases and J 7 bases; nucleotides not matched to a gene: 3. This CDR3 contains 14 residues. From germline, CDR1 is LNHDA and CDR2 SQIVND (reference sequence). CDR3 in amino acids: CASSIGDRNSPLHF. Here the CDR3 DNA reads TGTGCCAGTAGTATTGGGGACAGAAATTCACCCCTCCACTTT.

The J gene is TRBJ1-3, the V gene TRBV5-1; D is unclear. CDR1 is SGHRS and CDR2 is YFSETQ in the germline V gene. The length of the CDR3 is 14 residues. V was clipped by 4 bases and J by 4 bases, with 12 bases between them. This CDR3 is CASSPLLMGNTIYF. In nucleotides, the CDR3 is TGCGCCAGCAGCCCCCTCTTAATGGGAAACACCATATATTTT.

The chain has TRBV9 and TRBJ2-3; 7 bases are shared with TRBD1. The germline gives CDR1 SGDLS, CDR2 YYNGEE. V lost 2 bases and J lost 4; bases outside the gene matches: 16. The CDR3 runs 18 residues. CDR3 DNA: TGTGCCAGCAGCGTCCGATCGGGACAGCCAAGTCTCGCAGATACGCAGTATTTT. Its protein is CASSVRSGQPSLADTQYF.

V gene TRBV24-1 combines with J gene TRBJ2-5; perhaps TRBD1 as D (5 bases). The CDR3 is 15 amino acids. Germline V gene sequence: CDR1 KGHDR, CDR2 SFDVKD. Deletions cut 4 bases from V and 2 bases from J, with 13 bases between. CDR3 coding DNA: TGTGCCACCAGTGACGGCCCAGGGTCACAAGAGACCCAGTACTTC. Translated: CATSDGPGSQETQYF.

The chain employs TRBV7-9 and TRBJ1-1, with D uncertain. Deletions cut 5 bases from V and 4 bases from J, with 14 bases between. CDR1 is SEHNR, CDR2 FQNEAQ, per germline (reference sequence). The CDR3 is made up of 14 amino acids. This CDR3 is CASSTLGSSTEAFF. The DNA of the CDR3 is TGTGCCAGCAGCACCCTTGGTAGCTCCACTGAAGCTTTCTTT.

J is TRBJ2-2 and V is TRBV7-2; no definite D call. The CDR3 totals 17 residues. With 7 bases removed from V and 2 bases from J, the gap between germline ends came to 20 bases. The germline V gene has CDR1 SGHTA and CDR2 FQGNSA. The CDR3 sequence is CASTRMAFTANTGELFF. CDR3 bases: TGTGCCAGCACCCGCATGGCATTCACGGCCAACACCGGGGAGCTGTTTTTT.

This chain connects TRBV7-9 to TRBJ1-4, with TRBD1 as a possible D gene (5 bases). This CDR3 contains 14 residues. V lost 5 bases and J 7 bases, leaving 14 bases between the germline ends. Germline V CDR1 and CDR2: SEHNR, FQNEAQ (reference sequence). CDR3: CASSRGGSTEKLFF. CDR3 in DNA: TGTGCCAGCAGCCGTGGGGGATCTACTGAAAAACTGTTTTTT.

The table lists this clone with a count of one. The chain couples TRBV19 to TRBJ1-2; 8 nucleotides match TRBD1. V lost 7 bases and J lost 5; bases outside the gene matches: 3. Looked up from germline, CDR1 is LNHDA and CDR2 is SQIVND (reference sequence). The length of the CDR3 is 12 residues. The CDR3 region is CASMYRGYGYTF. CDR3 coding DNA: TGTGCCAGTATGTACAGGGGGTATGGCTACACCTTC.

The chain joins TRBV18 to TRBJ1-1, with D tentatively TRBD1 (6 bases). V shed 4 bases and J shed 0 bases, with 15 bases lying between them. The CDR3 is made up of 16 amino acids. From germline, CDR1 is KGHSH and CDR2 LQKENI. The CDR3 here is CASSLRGGTMNTEAFF. The CDR3 DNA reads as TGTGCCAGCTCACTCAGGGGAGGGACCATGAACACTGAAGCTTTCTTT. The full variable domain, with the rest looked up from reference TRBV18 and TRBJ1-1, is NAGVMQNPRHLVRRRGQEARLRCSPMKGHSHVYWYRQLPEEGLKFMVYLQKENIIDESGMPKERFSAEFPKEGPSILRIQQVVRGDSAAYFCASSLRGGTMNTEAFFGQGTRLTVV.

The chain joins TRBV18 to TRBJ2-1, with TRBD2 matching 8 bases. J was trimmed by 3 bases and V by 4 bases; bases with no gene match: 2. In germline, CDR1 is KGHSH, CDR2 LQKENI. This CDR3 spans 14 amino acids. CDR3 amino acids: CASSLGTSYNEQFF. CDR3 bases: TGTGCCAGCTCACTAGGGACTAGCTACAATGAGCAGTTCTTC.